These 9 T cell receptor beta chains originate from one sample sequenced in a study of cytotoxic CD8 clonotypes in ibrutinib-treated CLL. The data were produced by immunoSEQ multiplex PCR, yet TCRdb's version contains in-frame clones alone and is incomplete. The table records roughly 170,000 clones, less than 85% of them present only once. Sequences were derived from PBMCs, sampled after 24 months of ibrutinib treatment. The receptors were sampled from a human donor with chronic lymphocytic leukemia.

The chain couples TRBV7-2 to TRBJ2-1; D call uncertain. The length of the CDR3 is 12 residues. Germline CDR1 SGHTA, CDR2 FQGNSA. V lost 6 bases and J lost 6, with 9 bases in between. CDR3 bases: TGTGCCAGCAGTAGCTACCGCAATGAGCAGTTCTTC. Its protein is CASSSYRNEQFF.

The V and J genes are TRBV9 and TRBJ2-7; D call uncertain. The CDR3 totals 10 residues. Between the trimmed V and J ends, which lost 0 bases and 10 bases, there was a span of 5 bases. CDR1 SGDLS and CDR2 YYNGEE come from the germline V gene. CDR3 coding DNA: TGTGCCAGCAGCGTAGGTTATCAGTACTTC. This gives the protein CASSVGYQYF.

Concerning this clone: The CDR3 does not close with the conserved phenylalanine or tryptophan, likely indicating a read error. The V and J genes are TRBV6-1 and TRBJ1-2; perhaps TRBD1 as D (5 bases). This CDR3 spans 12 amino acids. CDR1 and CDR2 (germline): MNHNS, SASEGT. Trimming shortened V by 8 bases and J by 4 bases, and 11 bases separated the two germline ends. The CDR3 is CASENDSYGYTL. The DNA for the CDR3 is TGTGCCAGCGAAAACGACAGCTATGGCTACACCCTC.

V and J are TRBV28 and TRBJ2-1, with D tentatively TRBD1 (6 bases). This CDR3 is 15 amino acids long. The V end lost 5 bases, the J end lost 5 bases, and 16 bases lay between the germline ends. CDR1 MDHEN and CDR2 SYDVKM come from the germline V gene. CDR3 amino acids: CASSRPTGTNNEQFF. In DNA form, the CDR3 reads TGTGCCAGCAGTCGGCCAACCGGGACAAACAATGAGCAGTTCTTC.

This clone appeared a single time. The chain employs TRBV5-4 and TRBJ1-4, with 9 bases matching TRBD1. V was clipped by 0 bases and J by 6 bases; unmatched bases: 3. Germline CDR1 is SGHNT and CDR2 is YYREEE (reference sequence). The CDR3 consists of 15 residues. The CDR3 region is CASSLGGTGYEKLFF. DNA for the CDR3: TGTGCCAGCAGCTTGGGAGGGACAGGGTATGAAAAACTGTTTTTT.

DNA for the CDR3: TGCGCCGTATCGCCCTACAATGAGCAGTTCTTC. It specifies CAVSPYNEQFF. This sequence joins TRBV10-2 and TRBJ2-1; no reliable D call. Trimming took off 11 bases at V and 2 bases at J, with 7 bases between the two ends. Germline assignment: CDR1 WSHSY and CDR2 SAAADI. CDR3 size: 11 residues.

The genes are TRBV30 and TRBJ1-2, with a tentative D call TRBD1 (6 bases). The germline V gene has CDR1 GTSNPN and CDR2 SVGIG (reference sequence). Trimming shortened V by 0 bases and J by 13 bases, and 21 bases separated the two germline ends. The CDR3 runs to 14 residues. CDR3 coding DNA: TGTGCCTGGAGTGTAGGCCGGGACACTAGTATCGGCACCTTC. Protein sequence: CAWSVGRDTSIGTF.

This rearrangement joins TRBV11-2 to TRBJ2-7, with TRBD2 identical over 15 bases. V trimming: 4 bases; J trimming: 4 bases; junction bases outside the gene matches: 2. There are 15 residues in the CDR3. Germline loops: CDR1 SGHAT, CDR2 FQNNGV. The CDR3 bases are TGTGCCAGCAGCTCAGGGACTAGCGGGGGGTACGAGCAGTACTTC. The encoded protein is CASSSGTSGGYEQYF.

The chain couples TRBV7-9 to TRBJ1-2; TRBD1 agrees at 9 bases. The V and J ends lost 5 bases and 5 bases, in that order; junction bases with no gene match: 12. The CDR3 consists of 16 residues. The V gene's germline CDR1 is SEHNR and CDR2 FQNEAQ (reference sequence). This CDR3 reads CASSVLQGARVYGYTF. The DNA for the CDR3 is TGTGCCAGCAGCGTATTACAGGGGGCGCGAGTTTATGGCTACACCTTC.